This T cell receptor beta chain was captured in a study of blood T cell repertoires in COVID-19. Study-level background: The United States, Italy and Spain supplied acute and convalescent COVID-19 samples.

V shed 7 bases, J shed 5 bases, and the junction held 10 bases outside the gene matches. CDR1 is SNHLY, CDR2 FYNNEI, per germline. The CDR3 covers 15 residues. Authors' data handling: By means of reference gene primer amplification, nucleated cell counts were estimated. Produced via immunoSEQ multiplex PCR; TCRdb's table is partial and in-frame only. V, J and clone size are those of that table, while D and trimming were read from the DNA. The table records about 51,000 clones, roughly 90% of them present only once. The chain carries TRBV2 and TRBJ1-4; 7 bases match TRBD1. The receptor was isolated from a man aged 50-59 years with acute or convalescent COVID-19. Sequenced sample: peripheral blood. In nucleotides, the CDR3 is TGTGCCAGCACTCTCCAGGGACAGAAAAATGAAAAACTGTTTTTT. Protein product: CASTLQGQKNEKLFF.